Shown below are 14 T cell receptor beta chains from a single sample sequenced in a study of cytomegalovirus exposure and HLA in healthy donors. PCR was performed using 60 Vbeta and 13 Jbeta primers. Some clones are missing from TCRdb's copy, which holds only in-frame ones; the method was immunoSEQ multiplex PCR. Of roughly 200,000 clones in the sample, about 82% were seen once. The sample taken for sequencing was PBMCs. Every receptor here comes from a woman in her forties or fifties in good health and CMV-seronegative.

The chain's CDR3 is CASSLGQNVYGYTF. The DNA for the CDR3 is TGTGCCAGCAGCCTTGGACAGAATGTCTATGGCTACACCTTC. The genes are TRBV7-9 and TRBJ1-2; D may be TRBD1 (6 bases). V lost 5 bases, J lost 4 bases, and 14 bases lay in between. CDR1 SEHNR and CDR2 FQNEAQ come from the germline V gene (reference sequence). This CDR3 is built from 14 residues. Based on the CDR3 plus reference TRBV7-9 and TRBJ1-2, the full variable domain is DTGVSQNPRHKITKRGQNVTFRCDPISEHNRLYWYRQTLGQGPEFLTYFQNEAQLEKSRLLSDRFSAERPKGSFSTLEIQRTEQGDSAMYLCASSLGQNVYGYTFGSGTRLTVV.

This clone was found once. V gene TRBV21-1 combines with J gene TRBJ1-5. TRBV21-1 is an annotated pseudogene. This CDR3 comprises 16 residues. CDR3 nucleotides: TGTGCCAGCAGCAAATATGAGGGTAGGAACAATCAGCCCCAGCATTTT. Translation: CASSKYEGRNNQPQHF.

This clone came up a few times. V is TRBV5-1 and J is TRBJ1-2; TRBD1 matches 7 bases. The V segment lost 3 bases and the J segment 3 bases; nucleotides outside the gene matches: 5. Germline CDR1 reads SGHRS; CDR2 reads YFSETQ. The CDR3 runs 14 residues. The CDR3 sequence is CASSSLTGDYGYTF. DNA for the CDR3: TGCGCCAGCAGCTCGCTAACAGGGGACTATGGCTACACCTTC.

V usage is TRBV23-1 and J usage is TRBJ2-7, with D possibly matching TRBD1 (6 bases). TRBV23-1 is treated as an ORF (open reading frame) with a function not yet certain. V lost 0 bases and J lost 1, with 13 bases in between. The CDR3 totals 16 residues. The CDR3 is CASSQSAGQTSYEQYF. The CDR3 nucleotides are TGCGCCAGCAGTCAATCCGCCGGACAGACTTCCTACGAGCAGTACTTC.

V usage is TRBV5-1 and J usage is TRBJ2-1; 7 bases align to TRBD2. The CDR3 loop spans 16 amino acids. Germline loops: CDR1 SGHRS, CDR2 YFSETQ. J lost 7 bases, V lost 1 base, and 11 bases had no gene match. CDR3: CASSLPLGGSGNEQFF. The CDR3 DNA reads TGCGCCAGCAGCTTGCCCCTTGGCGGGAGTGGGAATGAGCAGTTCTTC. Full variable domain (rest looked up from reference TRBV5-1 and TRBJ2-1): KAGVTQTPRYLIKTRGQQVTLSCSPISGHRSVSWYQQTPGQGLQFLFEYFSETQRNKGNFPGRFSGRQFSNSRSEMNVSTLELGDSALYLCASSLPLGGSGNEQFFGPGTRLTVL.

V and J are TRBV28 and TRBJ2-6; perhaps TRBD2 as D (5 bases). CDR1 is MDHEN and CDR2 is SYDVKM in the germline V gene. The CDR3 runs to 16 residues. V was trimmed by 5 bases and J by 2 bases, leaving 13 bases between them. The CDR3, as DNA: TGTGCCAGCAGTAACATCAAACTAGCTGGGGCCAACGTCCTGACTTTC. It codes for CASSNIKLAGANVLTF.

In this sample, this clone turned up once. The chain employs TRBV28 and TRBJ2-7, with TRBD2 matching 10 bases. V shed 5 bases and J 2 bases; nucleotides not matched to a gene: 9. The CDR3 is 16 amino acids. CDR1 and CDR2 (germline): MDHEN, SYDVKM. CDR3 DNA: TGTGCCAGCAGTCTTCGGGGTAGCGGGAGGACCTACGAGCAGTACTTC. Protein sequence: CASSLRGSGRTYEQYF.

This chain connects TRBV28 to TRBJ1-5; D might be TRBD1 (6 bases). CDR1 is MDHEN, CDR2 SYDVKM, per germline. CDR3 length: 16 residues. Trimming took 4 bases from V and 3 from J, leaving 16 bases between them. The CDR3 here is CASSWAGGQYNQPQHF. The CDR3 DNA reads TGTGCCAGCAGTTGGGCGGGGGGGCAGTACAATCAGCCCCAGCATTTT.

The chain's CDR3 is CASSIGAGRDNQPQHF. CDR3 DNA: TGTGCCAGTAGTATAGGGGCAGGGAGGGACAATCAGCCCCAGCATTTT. The chain employs TRBV19 and TRBJ1-5; weak D call: TRBD1 (5 bases). CDR1 is LNHDA and CDR2 is SQIVND in the germline V gene (reference sequence). This CDR3 contains 16 residues. V gave up 1 base and J gave up 3 bases, with 13 bases separating them.

The sample holds a few counts of this clone. The chain combines TRBV18 with TRBJ2-2, with 7 bases lining up with TRBD1. The CDR3 extends over 14 amino acids. After removal of 3 bases from V and 3 bases from J, the junction contained 1 base not matched to a gene. Germline lookup yields CDR1 KGHSH and CDR2 LQKENI. The CDR3 sequence: CASSPGQHTGELFF. The CDR3 region has the DNA TGTGCCAGCTCACCGGGACAGCACACCGGGGAGCTGTTTTTT.

The chain joins TRBV10-3 to TRBJ1-5; D unresolved. V was shortened by 8 bases and J by 2 bases, with 13 bases between the two germline ends. The CDR3 is 14 amino acids. The germline gives CDR1 ENHRY, CDR2 SYGVKD. Here the CDR3 DNA reads TGTGCCATCGGCCCGGCGGGAGGCAATCAGCCCCAGCATTTT. Protein product: CAIGPAGGNQPQHF.

This clone was detected once. The chain joins TRBV9 to TRBJ2-5; a possible D gene is TRBD1 (6 bases). There are 16 residues in the CDR3. Trimming shortened V by 4 bases and J by 1 base, and 17 bases separated the two germline ends. CDR1 is SGDLS and CDR2 is YYNGEE in the germline V gene. The CDR3 nucleotides read TGTGCCAGCAGCTCCCTACCTTGGACAGTCCAAGAGACCCAGTACTTC. This gives the protein CASSSLPWTVQETQYF.

V is TRBV30 and J is TRBJ2-1, with a tentative D call TRBD2 (6 bases). Trimming shortened V by 0 bases and J by 10 bases, and 16 bases separated the two germline ends. This CDR3 spans 14 amino acids. The germline V gene has CDR1 GTSNPN and CDR2 SVGIG (reference sequence). The CDR3 region is CAWSVSGGIEEQFF. DNA of the CDR3: TGTGCCTGGAGTGTATCCGGCGGGATTGAGGAGCAGTTCTTC.

The CDR3: CASSYLQGAGEQYF. CDR3 nucleotide sequence: TGTGCCAGCAGTTACTTGCAGGGGGCGGGAGAGCAGTACTTC. This chain connects TRBV6-6 to TRBJ2-7; TRBD1 matches 8 bases. CDR3 length equals 14 residues. The trim removed 1 base at V and 7 bases at J, leaving 6 bases unmatched. The germline gives CDR1 MNHNY, CDR2 SVGAGI (reference sequence).